This T cell receptor (beta chain) was observed in a study of siplizumab effects on memory and regulatory T cells. Findings and caveats of the study: Siplizumab conditions gave an average of almost 70% Treg-derived mappable alloreactive CD4+ clones, versus around 27% for controls. In unstimulated cells, naive T cells appeared more diverse than memory T cells and seemed major alloresponse contributors. Under siplizumab, alloreactive sequences traced to unstimulated CD4+ memory cells were significantly reduced.

Per sample, approximately 10^5 TCR templates underwent assay. Sequencing was performed with immunoSEQ multiplex PCR; in TCRdb, only in-frame clones are kept and a portion is missing. The sample records some 41,000 clones, roughly 90% being singletons. The CDR3 extends over 14 amino acids. The J segment lost 6 bases and the V segment lost 2 bases, leaving 3 bases of the junction unmatched. The germline V gene has CDR1 KGHSH and CDR2 LQKENI. About this clone: As yet, its antigen is unknown.

The chain joins TRBV18 to TRBJ1-4; the match to TRBD1 covers 7 bases. The TCR comes from a human donor in good health. The sample comprised naive CD4+ T cells sorted from blood. The CDR3 protein is CASSPNQGDEKLFF. The CDR3 nucleotides are TGTGCCAGCTCACCAAACCAGGGGGATGAAAAACTGTTTTTT.